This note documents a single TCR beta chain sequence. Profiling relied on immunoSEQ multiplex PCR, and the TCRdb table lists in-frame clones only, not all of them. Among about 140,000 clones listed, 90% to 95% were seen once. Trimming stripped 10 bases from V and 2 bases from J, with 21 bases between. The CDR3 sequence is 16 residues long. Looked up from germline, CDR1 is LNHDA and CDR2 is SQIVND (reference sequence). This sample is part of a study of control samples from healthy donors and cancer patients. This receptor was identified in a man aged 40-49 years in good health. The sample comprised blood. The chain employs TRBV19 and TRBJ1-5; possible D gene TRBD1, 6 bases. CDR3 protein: CATIWKAEGGNQPQHF. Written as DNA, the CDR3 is TGTGCCACCATATGGAAAGCTGAGGGGGGCAATCAGCCCCAGCATTTT.